This T cell receptor beta chain comes out of a study of cytomegalovirus exposure and HLA in healthy donors. Whole-study context: Ancestry clustering placed 70% to 85% of under 450 genotyped donors in the Caucasian-associated cluster. Whole-study findings and limits: Sequencing depth across donors, presence/absence analyses assumed, was roughly uniform. Reportedly, a later analysis found an Asian-associated ancestry cluster had fewer N-insertions than the roughly 700-donor mean.

Both 60 Vbeta primers and 13 Jbeta primers went into the PCR. Per the study methods: Later analysis identified some 88 million unique TCR beta chains, about 10 million shared. TCRdb's table, derived via immunoSEQ multiplex PCR, lists solely in-frame clones and lacks some. V, J and clone size are those of that table, while D and trimming were read from the DNA. The data contain roughly 200,000 clones, around 86% of them seen just once; the ten biggest clones take up around 1.7%. In regard to this clone: Its antigen remains unidentified.

V was cut by 1 base and J by 14 bases, with 15 bases left in between. Germline CDR1 is SGHRS and CDR2 is YFSETQ. CDR3 length: 12 residues. This chain connects TRBV5-1 to TRBJ2-5; possible D gene TRBD1, 6 bases. This clonotype was obtained from a man aged 50 to 60 in good health and CMV-seronegative. The sequenced material came from PBMCs. The CDR3, as DNA: TGCGCCAGCAGCTTGACTGGGGGCCGAAGCTACTTC. Its translation is CASSLTGGRSYF. Based on the CDR3 plus reference TRBV5-1 and TRBJ2-5, the full variable domain is KAGVTQTPRYLIKTRGQQVTLSCSPISGHRSVSWYQQTPGQGLQFLFEYFSETQRNKGNFPGRFSGRQFSNSRSEMNVSTLELGDSALYLCASSLTGGRSYFGPGTRLLVL.